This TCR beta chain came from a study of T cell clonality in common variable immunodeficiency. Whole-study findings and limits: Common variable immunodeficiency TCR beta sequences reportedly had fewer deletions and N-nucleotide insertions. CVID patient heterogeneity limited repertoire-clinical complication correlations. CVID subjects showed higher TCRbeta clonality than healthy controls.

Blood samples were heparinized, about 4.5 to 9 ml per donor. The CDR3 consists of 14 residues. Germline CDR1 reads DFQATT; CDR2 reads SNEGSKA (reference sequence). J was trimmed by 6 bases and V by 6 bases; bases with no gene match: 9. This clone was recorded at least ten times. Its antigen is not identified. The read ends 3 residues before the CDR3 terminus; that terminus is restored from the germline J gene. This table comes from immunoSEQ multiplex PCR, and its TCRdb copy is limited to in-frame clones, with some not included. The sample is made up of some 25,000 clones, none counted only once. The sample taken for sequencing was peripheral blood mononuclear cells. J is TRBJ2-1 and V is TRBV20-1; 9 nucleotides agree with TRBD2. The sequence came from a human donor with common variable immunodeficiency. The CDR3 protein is CSAGSGRMGNEQFF. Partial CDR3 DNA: TGCAGTGCGGGTAGCGGGAGAATGGGCAATGAG.